Listed below are T cell receptor beta chains from one sample, sequenced in a study of CD8 T cells in Susac syndrome. TCRdb used MiXCR to reprocess the immunoSEQ multiplex PCR reads, holding one entry per CDR3 protein. The sample records roughly 160,000 distinct CDR3 sequences, approximately 95% being singletons. The specimen was CD4+ T cells from PBMCs. The receptors here all came from a human donor with Susac syndrome. Each CDR3 is given with its conserved first and last residue. The D gene is left open where the match is weak. A row's size may be missing; if present it is once, few, many or a size class.

J gene: TRBJ2-2; D gene: TRBD2; V gene: TRBV2; clone size: NA; CDR3 DNA: TGTGCCAGCAGTGCTAGGACTAGCGGGACCGGGGAGCTGTTTTTT; CDR3 protein: CASSARTSGTGELFF
J gene: TRBJ2-7; D gene: TRBD2; V gene: TRBV11-2; clone size: NA; CDR3 DNA: TGTGCCAGCAGCCCCCCTATTAGCGGGAGGGCCATCTACGAGCAGTACTTC; CDR3 protein: CASSPPISGRAIYEQYF
J gene: TRBJ2-3; D gene: NA; V gene: TRBV7-2; clone size: NA; CDR3 DNA: TGTGCCAGCAGTCGTCAGGGTAGCAGCACAGATACGCAGTATTTT; CDR3 protein: CASSRQGSSTDTQYF
J gene: TRBJ2-4; D gene: NA; V gene: TRBV4-2; clone size: NA; CDR3 DNA: TGTGCCAGCTCGGGAACCGGAGGGGAAAACATTCAGTACTTC; CDR3 protein: CASSGTGGENIQYF
J gene: TRBJ2-5; D gene: TRBD2; V gene: TRBV7-2; clone size: NA; CDR3 DNA: TGTGCCAGCAGCCCGTGGACTAGCGGGAGGCAAGCAGAGACCCAGTACTTC; CDR3 protein: CASSPWTSGRQAETQYF
J gene: TRBJ2-5; D gene: NA; V gene: TRBV20-1; clone size: NA; CDR3 DNA: TGCAGTGCTCTCCCGCTCAGCGGGCTCCAAGAGACCCAGTACTTC; CDR3 protein: CSALPLSGLQETQYF
J gene: TRBJ2-5; D gene: NA; V gene: TRBV15; clone size: once; CDR3 DNA: TGTGCCACCAGCAGAGTAGGGGCCGGGCGTCAAGAGACCCAGTACTTC; CDR3 protein: CATSRVGAGRQETQYF
J gene: TRBJ2-7; D gene: NA; V gene: TRBV9; clone size: NA; CDR3 DNA: TGTGCCAGCAGCCCCCCGCCGGTGACTAGGTTCGAAGAGCAGTACTTC; CDR3 protein: CASSPPPVTRFEEQYF
J gene: TRBJ1-1; D gene: NA; V gene: TRBV20-1; clone size: NA; CDR3 DNA: TGCAGTGCTAGAGATGTGACTGACACTGAAGCTTTCTTT; CDR3 protein: CSARDVTDTEAFF
J gene: TRBJ2-7; D gene: NA; V gene: TRBV4-3; clone size: once; CDR3 DNA: TGCGCCAGCAGCCAAGTAGGACAAGCGCCCCACGAGCAGTACTTC; CDR3 protein: CASSQVGQAPHEQYF
J gene: TRBJ1-6; D gene: NA; V gene: TRBV3-1; clone size: NA; CDR3 DNA: TGTGCCAGCAGTCGGAGACACAACAATTCACCCCTCCACTTT; CDR3 protein: CASSRRHNNSPLHF
J gene: TRBJ2-7; D gene: NA; V gene: TRBV25-1; clone size: NA; CDR3 DNA: TGTGCCAGCAGTGTATCCAGGACTGGTATATCCTACGAGCAGTACTTC; CDR3 protein: CASSVSRTGISYEQYF
J gene: TRBJ2-7; D gene: TRBD2; V gene: TRBV20-1; clone size: NA; CDR3 DNA: TGCAGTGCTCTGACTAGCGGGATTAACGAGCAGTACTTC; CDR3 protein: CSALTSGINEQYF
J gene: TRBJ2-3; D gene: NA; V gene: TRBV4-3; clone size: NA; CDR3 DNA: TGCGCCAGCAGCCAACGGTCAGTGGCCGGTACGCAGTATTTT; CDR3 protein: CASSQRSVAGTQYF
J gene: TRBJ2-5; D gene: NA; V gene: TRBV5-1; clone size: NA; CDR3 DNA: TGCGCCAGCAGTTTGGGTGTCCTTGCCAGGGGCAACCAAGAGACCCAGTACTTC; CDR3 protein: CASSLGVLARGNQETQYF
J gene: TRBJ2-1; D gene: NA; V gene: TRBV24-1; clone size: NA; CDR3 DNA: TGTGCCACCAGTGATTTAACCGGGGCGACGGAAGGTGAGCAGTTCTTC; CDR3 protein: CATSDLTGATEGEQFF
J gene: TRBJ2-1; D gene: NA; V gene: TRBV24-1; clone size: NA; CDR3 DNA: TGTGCCACCAGTGATTTCGTTCGAACCGGATACAATGAGCAGTTCTTC; CDR3 protein: CATSDFVRTGYNEQFF
J gene: TRBJ2-1; D gene: NA; V gene: TRBV4-3; clone size: once; CDR3 DNA: TGCGCCAGCAGCCGCCTCCCCGGGGATGAGCAGTTCTTC; CDR3 protein: CASSRLPGDEQFF